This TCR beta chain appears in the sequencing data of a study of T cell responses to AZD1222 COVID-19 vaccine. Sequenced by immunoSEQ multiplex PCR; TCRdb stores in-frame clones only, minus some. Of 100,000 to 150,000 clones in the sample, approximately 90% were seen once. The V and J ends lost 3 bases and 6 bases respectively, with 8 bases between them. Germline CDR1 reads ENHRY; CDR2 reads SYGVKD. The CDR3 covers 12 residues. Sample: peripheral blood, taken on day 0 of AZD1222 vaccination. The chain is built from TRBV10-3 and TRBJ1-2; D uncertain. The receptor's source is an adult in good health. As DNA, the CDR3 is TGTGCCATCAGTGAACGGGATAATGGCTACACCTTC. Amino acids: CAISERDNGYTF.